The next 32 T cell receptor beta chains were all read from a single sample in a study of blood T cell repertoires in COVID-19. The method was immunoSEQ multiplex PCR; TCRdb's version includes in-frame clones alone and lacks a portion of them. The table shows some 52,000 clones, with more than 85% occurring only once. Sequencing was done on a sample of peripheral blood. The receptors were sampled from a human donor with active COVID-19. The donor label of this sample is uncertain.

This rearrangement joins TRBV11-2 to TRBJ2-1, with 9 bases that match TRBD2. The V gene end was trimmed by 1 base and the J gene end by 5 bases; junction bases not matched to a gene: 3. Germline CDR1 is SGHAT and CDR2 is FQNNGV. The CDR3 contains 15 residues. In DNA, the CDR3 is TGTGCCAGCAGCTTAGTAGGGACTAGCCACAATGAGCAGTTCTTC. Translation: CASSLVGTSHNEQFF.

The table lists this clone with a few counts. This chain connects TRBV3-1 (or the pseudogene TRBV3-2) to TRBJ2-7; D unclear. The V end lost 3 bases, the J end lost 10 bases, and 13 bases lay between the germline ends. The CDR3 spans 12 residues. The germline CDR1 and CDR2 sequences are LGHDT and YNNKEL (reference sequence). The CDR3, as DNA: TGTGCCAGCAGCCAGATGAGTGATGAACAGTACTTC. It codes for CASSQMSDEQYF.

The rearrangement links TRBV7-2 to TRBJ2-3; 8 bases map to TRBD2. Losses at the gene ends were 6 bases for V and 1 base for J; bases not matched to a gene: 0. The CDR3 is 13 residues long. CDR1 is SGHTA, CDR2 FQGNSA, per germline. In DNA, the CDR3 is TGTGCCAGCAGGCGGGGGGGCACAGATACGCAGTATTTT. This codes for CASRRGGTDTQYF.

The chain carries TRBV5-1 and TRBJ2-2; TRBD1 matches 7 bases. Germline CDR1 SGHRS, CDR2 YFSETQ. The CDR3 covers 14 residues. Losses at the gene ends were 3 bases for V and 5 bases for J; bases not matched to a gene: 4. CDR3: CASSSGQLTGELFF. In DNA, the CDR3 is TGCGCCAGCAGCTCGGGACAGTTAACCGGGGAGCTGTTTTTT. Filled out from reference TRBV5-1 and TRBJ2-2, the complete variable domain reads KAGVTQTPRYLIKTRGQQVTLSCSPISGHRSVSWYQQTPGQGLQFLFEYFSETQRNKGNFPGRFSGRQFSNSRSEMNVSTLELGDSALYLCASSSGQLTGELFFGEGSRLTVL.

CDR3 residues: CASHGDRNQPQHF. CDR3 nucleotide sequence: TGTGCCTCTCACGGGGACAGGAATCAGCCCCAGCATTTT. The rearrangement links TRBV10-3 to TRBJ1-5; 8 bases match TRBD1. CDR1 ENHRY and CDR2 SYGVKD come from the germline V gene. The length of the CDR3 is 13 residues. V trimming: 11 bases; J trimming: 4 bases; junction bases outside the gene matches: 7.

The CDR3 nucleotides are TGTGCCAGCAGTTACAAAGAGACCCAGTACTTC. Protein: CASSYKETQYF. The genes are TRBV7-9 and TRBJ2-5; D is unresolved. Deletions cut 6 bases from V and 3 bases from J, with 5 bases between. The CDR3 spans 11 residues. In germline, CDR1 is SEHNR, CDR2 FQNEAQ (reference sequence).

This clone occurred a few times. The chain links TRBV6-5 to TRBJ2-7, with TRBD1 as a possible D gene (6 bases). Germline loops: CDR1 MNHEY, CDR2 SVGAGI. The CDR3 has 14 residues. The ends were cut back, 4 bases at V and 6 bases at J, with 16 bases in the middle. The DNA of the CDR3 is TGTGCCAGCAGTTCCCGACAGGTCCTCGGCGAGCAGTACTTC. Protein product: CASSSRQVLGEQYF.

The rearrangement uses TRBV18 and TRBJ2-7, with 7 nucleotides matching TRBD1. Germline CDR1 reads KGHSH; CDR2 reads LQKENI. V dropped 4 bases and J dropped 0; count of bases not matched to a gene: 9. The CDR3 spans 16 residues. CDR3 bases: TGTGCCAGCTCACTCTACCCGGGACAGTCCTCCTACGAGCAGTACTTC. Protein product: CASSLYPGQSSYEQYF.

This chain joins TRBV6-4 and TRBJ1-5; D is ambiguous. The CDR3 sequence is 16 residues long. The V gene's germline CDR1 is MRHNA and CDR2 SNTAGT. With 6 bases removed from V and 2 bases from J, the gap between germline ends came to 17 bases. The CDR3 nucleotides read TGTGCCAGCAGAAATAGATATAGATCGGGCAATCAGCCCCAGCATTTT. Translating gives CASRNRYRSGNQPQHF.

This CDR3 reads CASSDRLAREQYF. DNA for the CDR3: TGTGCCAGCAGTGACAGACTGGCTAGGGAGCAGTACTTC. V usage is TRBV6-1 and J usage is TRBJ2-7; D call uncertain. Trimming removed 3 bases from V and 7 bases from J, with 13 bases in between. Germline CDR1 is MNHNS and CDR2 is SASEGT. There are 13 residues in the CDR3.

The chain recombines TRBV10-3 with TRBJ1-4; D is unclear. Germline V gene lookup returns CDR1 ENHRY and CDR2 SYGVKD. The CDR3 length is 12 residues. V was clipped by 0 bases and J by 7 bases, with 3 bases between them. CDR3 sequence: CAISESGEKLFF. CDR3 in DNA: TGTGCCATCAGTGAGTCCGGTGAAAAACTGTTTTTT.

CDR3: CASSENRGRYGYTF. CDR3 nucleotide sequence: TGTGCCAGCAGCGAAAACAGGGGGCGATATGGCTACACCTTC. The rearrangement uses TRBV5-4 and TRBJ1-2, with 9 bases lining up with TRBD1. The ends lost 4 bases at V and 5 bases at J; junction bases unmatched: 6. The CDR3 has 14 residues. The germline CDR1 and CDR2 sequences are SGHNT and YYREEE (reference sequence).

The chain combines TRBV5-4 with TRBJ1-2; TRBD1 might be the D (5 bases). This CDR3 contains 13 residues. Between the trimmed V and J ends, which lost 0 bases and 6 bases, there was a span of 9 bases. CDR1 SGHNT and CDR2 YYREEE come from the germline V gene (reference sequence). CDR3 sequence (DNA): TGTGCCAGCAGCTTGGTAGCGGGGGATGGCTACACCTTC. Its translation: CASSLVAGDGYTF.

This rearrangement joins TRBV5-1 to TRBJ1-2; TRBD1 might be the D (6 bases). V was clipped by 4 bases and J by 4 bases, with 14 bases between them. The CDR3 contains 14 residues. Germline CDR1 and CDR2: SGHRS and YFSETQ. The CDR3 sequence: CASSPSAGAYGYTF. CDR3 DNA: TGCGCCAGCAGCCCCTCGGCAGGGGCCTATGGCTACACCTTC.

The V call is TRBV4-2, the J call TRBJ1-3; D is uncertain. CDR1 is LGHNA, CDR2 YNFKEQ, per germline. Trimming removed 5 bases at V and 2 bases at J, with 13 bases between. The CDR3 loop spans 15 amino acids. The CDR3 DNA follows: TGTGCCAGCAGCTCATCACCCACAGCTGGAAACACCATATATTTT. Protein product: CASSSSPTAGNTIYF.

V is TRBV7-2 and J is TRBJ2-2; D may be TRBD2 (7 bases). The CDR3 is 16 residues long. V lost 2 bases and J lost 6, with 16 bases in between. The germline gives CDR1 SGHTA, CDR2 FQGNSA. CDR3 in amino acids: CASSLLGGGLPGELFF. The CDR3 nucleotides read TGTGCCAGCAGCTTACTGGGAGGGGGTCTTCCCGGGGAGCTGTTTTTT.

The CDR3 protein is CASSQDLMGQGRSLSGNTIYF. CDR3 nucleotides: TGCGCCAGCAGCCAAGATCTTATGGGACAGGGCCGGTCACTCTCTGGAAACACCATATATTTT. The chain recombines TRBV4-3 with TRBJ1-3; TRBD1 agrees at 9 bases. Germline CDR1 LGHNA, CDR2 YSLEER. With V trimmed by 0 bases and J by 0 bases, 15 bases remained unmatched. This CDR3 spans 21 amino acids.

V and J are TRBV11-2 and TRBJ2-5; D remains ambiguous. Germline lookup yields CDR1 SGHAT and CDR2 FQNNGV. CDR3 size: 13 residues. V lost 4 bases and J lost 0, with 6 bases in between. CDR3 sequence: CASSSLDQETQYF. Written as DNA, the CDR3 is TGTGCCAGCAGCTCACTCGACCAAGAGACCCAGTACTTC.

Only one count was recorded for this clone. V gene TRBV19 combines with J gene TRBJ2-1, with TRBD1 matching over 8 bases. CDR3 length equals 16 residues. With 3 bases clipped from V and 3 bases from J, the junction kept 7 bases outside the gene matches. Germline loops: CDR1 LNHDA, CDR2 SQIVND (reference sequence). The chain's CDR3 is CASSMGGTGGYNEQFF. Written as DNA, the CDR3 is TGTGCCAGTAGTATGGGGGGAACAGGGGGCTACAATGAGCAGTTCTTC.

The chain combines TRBV5-6 with TRBJ1-1; the match to TRBD1 covers 8 bases. Germline V CDR1 and CDR2: SGHDT, YYEEEE. This CDR3 contains 15 residues. The ends lost 1 base at V and 0 bases at J; junction bases unmatched: 2. Here the CDR3 reads CASSLLDRVNTEAFF. For the CDR3, the DNA is TGTGCCAGCAGCTTGCTGGACAGGGTGAACACTGAAGCTTTCTTT.

This chain links TRBV9 with TRBJ1-5; D is perhaps TRBD1 (6 bases). The CDR3 runs 15 residues. Trimming removed 6 bases at V and 6 bases at J, with 19 bases between. Germline V gene data show CDR1 as SGDLS and CDR2 as YYNGEE. CDR3 coding DNA: TGTGCCAGCAACAAAGAAGGGGGGGCGGCTCAGCCCCAGCATTTT. Translation gives CASNKEGGAAQPQHF.

V is TRBV2 and J is TRBJ1-1; 7 nucleotides align to TRBD1. The CDR3 contains 15 residues. CDR1 SNHLY and CDR2 FYNNEI come from the germline V gene. Unmatched junction bases numbered 11, after V lost 2 bases and J lost 8 bases. The CDR3 is CASSERSGQVSEAFF. The CDR3 DNA reads TGTGCCAGCAGTGAAAGGAGCGGACAGGTATCCGAAGCTTTCTTT. Full variable domain (missing parts from reference TRBV2 and TRBJ1-1): EPEVTQTPSHQVTQMGQEVILRCVPISNHLYFYWYRQILGQKVEFLVSFYNNEISEKSEIFDDQFSVERPDGSNFTLKIRSTKLEDSAMYFCASSERSGQVSEAFFGQGTRLTVV.

CDR3 nucleotides: TGTGCCAGCAGCGTACTAGCGGGGGGCCGCACAGATACGCAGTATTTT. This gives the protein CASSVLAGGRTDTQYF. The chain links TRBV9 to TRBJ2-3, with TRBD2 matching over 11 bases. The CDR3 sequence is 16 residues long. Trimming took 1 base from V and 1 from J; bases not matched to a gene: 2. In germline, CDR1 is SGDLS, CDR2 YYNGEE.

V usage is TRBV28 and J usage is TRBJ2-7, with TRBD2 identical over 9 bases. V was pared by 9 bases and J by 1 base, with 13 bases of the junction left unmatched. Germline CDR1 MDHEN, CDR2 SYDVKM. This CDR3 has 16 residues. The CDR3 is CARSFFAGGVSYEQYF. As DNA, the CDR3 is TGTGCCAGGTCATTCTTCGCGGGGGGGGTTTCCTACGAGCAGTACTTC.

The rearrangement uses TRBV25-1 and TRBJ2-7, with D possibly TRBD1 on 5 matching bases. This CDR3 is 15 amino acids long. With 5 bases removed from V and 4 bases from J, the gap between germline ends came to 18 bases. Germline V gene lookup returns CDR1 MGHDK and CDR2 SYGVNS. The chain's CDR3 is CASSSYQGSGYEQYF. CDR3 bases: TGTGCCAGCAGTTCTTATCAGGGTTCGGGTTACGAGCAGTACTTC.

This chain joins TRBV19 and TRBJ1-5, with TRBD1 matching over 7 bases. The germline V gene encodes CDR1 LNHDA and CDR2 SQIVND (reference sequence). CDR3 length equals 14 residues. Trimming cost V 2 bases and J 4 bases; bases outside gene matches: 2. For the CDR3, the DNA is TGTGCCAGTAGTATACAGGGGGATAATCAGCCCCAGCATTTT. This sequence encodes CASSIQGDNQPQHF.

There are a few counts of this clone. This sequence joins TRBV9 and TRBJ1-3; a weak D match, TRBD1 (6 bases). CDR1 and CDR2 from the germline V gene are SGDLS and YYNGEE. The CDR3 is made up of 15 amino acids. With 2 bases removed from V and 4 bases from J, the gap between germline ends came to 13 bases. The CDR3 nucleotides are TGTGCCAGCAGCGTCAGGGGATTAACGGGAAACACCATATATTTT. The encoded protein is CASSVRGLTGNTIYF.

J is TRBJ2-1 and V is TRBV21-1; the table's D call, TRBD2, has no DNA check behind it. TRBV21-1 constitutes a pseudogene. The CDR3 consists of 12 residues. The CDR3 here is CAGAGSYNEQFF. The CDR3, as DNA: TGTGCCGGGGCGGGGAGTTACAATGAGCAGTTCTTC.

The rearrangement links TRBV6-1 to TRBJ1-2, with no clear D. Trimming took 2 bases from V and 8 from J, leaving 18 bases between them. The germline V gene has CDR1 MNHNS and CDR2 SASEGT. This CDR3 has 15 amino acids. CDR3: CASSERRHSLIGYTF. CDR3 bases: TGTGCCAGCAGTGAACGTAGACACTCACTTATCGGCTACACCTTC.

The chain carries TRBV5-4 and TRBJ2-5; 7 bases are shared with TRBD1. Germline CDR1 SGHNT, CDR2 YYREEE (reference sequence). The CDR3 runs to 14 residues. Unmatched junction bases numbered 9, after V lost 5 bases and J lost 5 bases. The CDR3 DNA is TGTGCCAGCAGTTCGACAGGGCGAGGGGAGACCCAGTACTTC. Its protein is CASSSTGRGETQYF.

V and J are TRBV6-5 and TRBJ2-1; D is ambiguous. This CDR3 region has 13 residues. The germline gives CDR1 MNHEY, CDR2 SVGAGI. Trimming removed 10 bases at V and 7 bases at J, with 17 bases between. The DNA of the CDR3 is TGTGCCACTAATGTGGTGATAAAGAATGAGCAGTTCTTC. Protein sequence: CATNVVIKNEQFF.

V and J are TRBV5-1 and TRBJ2-7; 12 bases map to TRBD1. V lost 5 bases and J lost 5; bases outside the gene matches: 8. This CDR3 is built from 15 residues. CDR1 and CDR2 (germline): SGHRS, YFSETQ. CDR3 loop: CASSTGTGGMNEQYF. The CDR3 region has the DNA TGCGCCAGCAGTACCGGGACAGGGGGCATGAACGAGCAGTACTTC.